This TCR beta chain was captured in a study of cytomegalovirus exposure and HLA in healthy donors. The table came from immunoSEQ multiplex PCR; TCRdb's copy has only in-frame clones and leaves some out. This sample carries fewer than 85,000 clones, approximately 96% of them seen once, and the ten largest clones take approximately 1.3%. The CDR3 is 15 residues long. The V and J ends lost 1 base and 5 bases, in that order; junction bases with no gene match: 6. CDR1 and CDR2 from the germline V gene are SGHAT and FQNNGV. The receptor was isolated from a woman aged 18-29 years in good health and CMV-seronegative. The sequencing sample was made of PBMCs. The chain joins TRBV11-2 to TRBJ2-5; 8 bases line up with TRBD2. The CDR3 DNA reads TGTGCCAGCAGCTTAGCGGGAGGGACTCAGGAGACCCAGTACTTC. Translation gives CASSLAGGTQETQYF.